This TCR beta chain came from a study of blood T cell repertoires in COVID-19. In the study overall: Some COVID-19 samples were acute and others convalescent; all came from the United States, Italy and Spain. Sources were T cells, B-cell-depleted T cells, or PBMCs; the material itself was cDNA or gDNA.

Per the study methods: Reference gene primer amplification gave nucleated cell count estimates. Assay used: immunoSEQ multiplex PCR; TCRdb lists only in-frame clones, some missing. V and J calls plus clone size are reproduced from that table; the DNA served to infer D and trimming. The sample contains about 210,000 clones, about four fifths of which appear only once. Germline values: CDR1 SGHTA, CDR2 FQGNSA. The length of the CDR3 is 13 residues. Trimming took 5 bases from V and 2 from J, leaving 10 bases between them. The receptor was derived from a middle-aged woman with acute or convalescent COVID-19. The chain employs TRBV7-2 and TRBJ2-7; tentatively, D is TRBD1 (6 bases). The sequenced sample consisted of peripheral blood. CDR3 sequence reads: CASSSRGTYEQYF. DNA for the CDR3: TGTGCCAGCAGCAGCAGGGGAACCTACGAGCAGTACTTC.